These 29 T cell receptor beta chains share one sample of origin, sequenced in a study of beta chain features in type 1 diabetes (dated by TCRdb to the late 2010s). Results and caveats for the whole study, not just this receptor: A moderate but significant shortening of TCRB CDR3 length was observed in type 1 diabetes patients in all four CD4+ subsets.

These receptors have no identified antigens. Library method: the immunoSEQ multiplex PCR assay. The entire amount of isolated RNA was reverse transcribed using the High Capacity cDNA Reverse Transcription Kit, so the sequenced TCRB transcripts were expressed ones. TCRdb limited this immuneACCESS table to in-frame rearrangements with V and J called. A share of clones is missing; checked studies link under half to unresolved V genes, and the rest is unexplained. In all, the sample holds hundreds of thousands of clones, and 11% of those were seen once. The ten largest make up around 0.017% of the sample. Sample: naive CD4+ T cells from blood. What the cell subset or site label conveys for this sample: true naive CD4+ T cells. Receptors originate from a man aged 25-45 years with type 1 diabetes.

The chain has TRBV7-9 and TRBJ2-7, with D tentatively TRBD1 (6 bases). Germline assignment: CDR1 SEHNR and CDR2 FQNEAQ (reference sequence). Trimming removed 3 bases from V and 0 bases from J, with 9 bases in between. The CDR3 covers 14 residues. Written as DNA, the CDR3 is TGTGCCAGCAGCTTTGGGACAAGCTCCTACGAGCAGTACTTC. Its protein product is CASSFGTSSYEQYF.

This clone has only a few counts. The chain uses TRBV12-5 and TRBJ1-2; D ambiguous. Germline loops: CDR1 LGHNT, CDR2 FRNRAP. The CDR3 contains 13 residues. V lost 0 bases and J lost 7, with 9 bases in between. CDR3 loop: CASGLVPGSGYTF. The CDR3 nucleotides read TGTGCTAGTGGTTTGGTACCCGGGAGTGGCTACACCTTC.

The chain combines TRBV12-5 with TRBJ1-5; the D gene is possibly TRBD1 (5 bases). Germline CDR1 reads LGHNT; CDR2 reads FRNRAP. This CDR3 has 12 amino acids. V was cut by 1 base and J by 9 bases, with 7 bases left in between. CDR3 bases: TGTGCTAGTGGTTTGGCCCAGGGGCCCCAGCATTTT. It is translated as CASGLAQGPQHF. The full variable domain, with the rest looked up from reference TRBV12-5 and TRBJ1-5, is DARVTQTPRHKVTEMGQEVTMRCQPILGHNTVFWYRQTMMQGLELLAYFRNRAPLDDSGMPKDRFSAEMPDATLATLKIQPSEPRDSAVYFCASGLAQGPQHFGDGTRLSIL.

The V and J genes are TRBV9 and TRBJ2-7, with 11 bases matching TRBD2. The germline V gene has CDR1 SGDLS and CDR2 YYNGEE. The ends lost 3 bases at V and 2 bases at J; junction bases unmatched: 7. The CDR3 spans 16 residues. This chain's CDR3 is CASSATSGGLTYEQYF. CDR3 in DNA: TGTGCCAGCAGCGCCACTAGCGGGGGCCTTACCTACGAGCAGTACTTC.

A few counts support this clone. This chain connects TRBV11-1 to TRBJ1-1; a weak D match, TRBD1 (6 bases). With 3 bases removed from V and 6 bases from J, the gap between germline ends came to 17 bases. Germline lookup yields CDR1 SGHAT and CDR2 FQDESV (reference sequence). The CDR3 consists of 15 residues. In nucleotides, the CDR3 is TGTGCCAGCAGCTTCCACGGGAGGGGGATCGCTGAAGCTTTCTTT. Its protein product is CASSFHGRGIAEAFF.

The CDR3 DNA reads TGCAGCGGCAGTAGCGGGGGCGAGACCCAGTACTTC. This encodes CSGSSGGETQYF. The genes are TRBV29-1 and TRBJ2-5; 9 bases line up with TRBD2. From germline, CDR1 is SQVTM and CDR2 ANQGSEA. With 7 bases clipped from V and 5 bases from J, the junction kept 5 bases outside the gene matches. CDR3 length: 12 amino acids.

This clone was counted a few times. The rearrangement links TRBV7-3 to TRBJ2-5; no reliable D call. Trimming cost V 3 bases and J 2 bases, with 7 bases left between them. Germline CDR1 and CDR2: SGHTA and FQGTGA. The CDR3 covers 13 residues. The CDR3 sequence: CASSFSPQETQYF. The CDR3 DNA sequence: TGTGCCAGCAGCTTCAGTCCGCAAGAGACCCAGTACTTC.

The chain combines TRBV25-1 with TRBJ1-6; TRBD1 matches at 8 bases. This CDR3 contains 14 residues. V shed 5 bases, J shed 6 bases, and the junction held 3 bases outside the gene matches. The V gene's germline CDR1 is MGHDK and CDR2 SYGVNS. The CDR3 DNA follows: TGTGCCAGCAGTCGGACAGGGTTTAATTCACCCCTCCACTTT. This encodes CASSRTGFNSPLHF.

Concerning this clone: Other nucleotide sequences in the sample specify the same CDR3. The gene calls are TRBV18 and TRBJ2-5; maybe TRBD2 (5 bases). The CDR3 is 13 amino acids. Germline values: CDR1 KGHSH, CDR2 LQKENI. The V end lost 3 bases, the J end lost 2 bases, and 7 bases lay between the germline ends. The CDR3 spells CASSPPGQETQYF. In DNA form, the CDR3 reads TGTGCCAGCTCACCTCCGGGACAAGAGACCCAGTACTTC.

In this sample, this clone turned up a few times. The sample holds other DNA sequences that translate to the same CDR3. The rearrangement links TRBV7-2 to TRBJ2-5; TRBD1 might be the D (5 bases). The CDR3 runs to 14 residues. V was pared by 1 base and J by 4 bases, with 10 bases between. Germline CDR1 is SGHTA and CDR2 is FQGNSA. CDR3 sequence: CASSLGAGRETQYF. The DNA of the CDR3 is TGTGCCAGCAGCTTAGGGGCAGGGCGAGAGACCCAGTACTTC.

Worth noting for this clone: The same CDR3 also results from other DNA sequences found in this sample. The gene calls are TRBV2 and TRBJ2-5, with TRBD2 as a possible D gene (5 bases). Germline V gives CDR1 SNHLY, CDR2 FYNNEI. This CDR3 has 12 residues. Trimming took off 1 base at V and 5 bases at J, with 5 bases between the two ends. CDR3 DNA sequence: TGTGCCAGCAGTGAAGGAGGGGAGACCCAGTACTTC. Translated, it gives CASSEGGETQYF.

The chain employs TRBV2 and TRBJ1-5; D may be TRBD1 (6 bases). The V end was cut by 7 bases, the J end by 3 bases, with 10 bases between. The V gene's germline CDR1 is SNHLY and CDR2 FYNNEI. CDR3 length: 13 amino acids. The CDR3: CASNGQPNQPQHF. The CDR3 bases are TGTGCCAGCAACGGACAGCCCAATCAGCCCCAGCATTTT.

This clone was found a few times. V usage is TRBV19 and J usage is TRBJ1-1, with D perhaps matching TRBD1 (6 bases). Trimming took off 4 bases at V and 14 bases at J, with 17 bases between the two ends. There are 12 residues in the CDR3. CDR1 is LNHDA, CDR2 SQIVND, per germline (reference sequence). CDR3 sequence (DNA): TGTGCCAGTAGTAACAGGGTGCAAATCTCCTTCTTT. This gives the protein CASSNRVQISFF.

The rearrangement uses TRBV30 and TRBJ2-2, with a weak D call TRBD2 (7 bases). V dropped 2 bases and J dropped 3 bases, with 13 bases sitting between them. This CDR3 has 15 amino acids. The germline V gene has CDR1 GTSNPN and CDR2 SVGIG (reference sequence). The chain's CDR3 is CAWSRGGSYTGELFF. The CDR3, as DNA: TGTGCCTGGAGTAGGGGGGGGTCCTACACCGGGGAGCTGTTTTTT.

The CDR3 DNA reads TGTGCCAGCACCAGAGAGAGGGCGACTGAAGCTTTCTTT. Translation: CASTRERATEAFF. The chain has TRBV6-6 and TRBJ1-1, with unresolved D. Germline CDR1 reads MNHNY; CDR2 reads SVGAGI (reference sequence). The CDR3 has 13 residues. Trimming left V 7 bases short and J 5 bases short, with 14 bases between.

This chain uses TRBV6-5 with TRBJ1-6, with D unclear. CDR1 is MNHEY, CDR2 SVGAGI, per germline. With 6 bases removed from V and 7 bases from J, the gap between germline ends came to 10 bases. This CDR3 region has 13 residues. For the CDR3, the DNA is TGTGCCAGCAGCTCCTCCTCGAATTCACCCCTCCACTTT. It encodes CASSSSSNSPLHF.

This clone appeared a few times. The J gene is TRBJ2-1, the V gene TRBV5-4; 16 bases are shared with TRBD2. This CDR3 spans 19 amino acids. V shed 4 bases, J shed 1 base, and the junction held 8 bases outside the gene matches. CDR1 is SGHNT and CDR2 is YYREEE in the germline V gene (reference sequence). The CDR3 coding sequence is TGTGCCAGCAGCAAACCGGGACTAGCGGGGGGGAGGTCCTACAATGAGCAGTTCTTC. Translated, it gives CASSKPGLAGGRSYNEQFF.

This clone was seen only a few times. The rearrangement links TRBV6-1 to TRBJ1-5; 7 nucleotides line up with TRBD1. Germline V gives CDR1 MNHNS, CDR2 SASEGT. V shed 1 base and J 8 bases; nucleotides not matched to a gene: 5. The CDR3 runs 14 residues. In DNA form, the CDR3 reads TGTGCCAGCAGTGAAGGACAGGGTGGTAAGCCCCAGCATTTT. Protein sequence: CASSEGQGGKPQHF.

V usage is TRBV30 and J usage is TRBJ2-1; 10 bases match TRBD1. Germline CDR1 GTSNPN, CDR2 SVGIG (reference sequence). This CDR3 has 12 amino acids. V was clipped by 7 bases and J by 4 bases; unmatched bases: 1. CDR3 amino acids: CALDRGYNEQFF. The CDR3 nucleotides read TGTGCCTTGGACAGGGGGTACAATGAGCAGTTCTTC.

This clone came up a few times. The chain is built from TRBV7-2 and TRBJ2-1; 13 nucleotides align to TRBD2. The length of the CDR3 is 17 residues. The V and J ends lost 1 base and 4 bases, in that order; junction bases with no gene match: 4. Germline V gene sequence: CDR1 SGHTA, CDR2 FQGNSA. The CDR3 DNA follows: TGTGCCAGCAGCTTAGTCGGGACTAGCGGGGTATACAATGAGCAGTTCTTC. Translation: CASSLVGTSGVYNEQFF.

This chain uses TRBV7-2 with TRBJ1-3; no reliable D call. The germline V gene has CDR1 SGHTA and CDR2 FQGNSA. Trimming left V 0 bases short and J 2 bases short, with 11 bases between. The CDR3 contains 16 residues. DNA for the CDR3: TGTGCCAGCAGCTTAGCACTGGTGGGAGCTGGAAACACCATATATTTT. Its translation: CASSLALVGAGNTIYF.

In this sample, this clone turned up a few times. The genes are TRBV18 and TRBJ2-1; possible D gene TRBD1, 6 bases. CDR3 length equals 14 residues. The V and J ends lost 6 bases and 7 bases respectively, with 16 bases between them. Germline assignment: CDR1 KGHSH and CDR2 LQKENI. The CDR3 loop reads CASSPAQGRNEQFF. The DNA for the CDR3 is TGTGCCAGCTCCCCCGCACAGGGTAGGAATGAGCAGTTCTTC.

The J gene is TRBJ1-1, the V gene TRBV10-3; TRBD1 aligns across 9 bases. Germline CDR1 is ENHRY and CDR2 is SYGVKD. The V segment lost 10 bases and the J segment 0 bases; nucleotides outside the gene matches: 9. This CDR3 is built from 15 residues. The chain's CDR3 is CATFRTGVMNTEAFF. DNA of the CDR3: TGTGCCACCTTTAGGACAGGGGTGATGAACACTGAAGCTTTCTTT.

This clone was detected a few times. The chain couples TRBV29-1 to TRBJ2-1; possible D gene TRBD2, 6 bases. The germline V gene encodes CDR1 SQVTM and CDR2 ANQGSEA. Trimming removed 3 bases at V and 0 bases at J, with 9 bases between. The CDR3 spans 14 residues. This CDR3 reads CSVDWRDSYNEQFF. In DNA, the CDR3 is TGCAGCGTTGATTGGCGGGACTCCTACAATGAGCAGTTCTTC.

This clone has only a few counts. The chain combines TRBV19 with TRBJ1-2; D gene uncertain. Between the trimmed V and J ends, which lost 5 bases and 7 bases, there was a span of 8 bases. Germline CDR1 is LNHDA and CDR2 is SQIVND (reference sequence). The CDR3 runs to 11 residues. The CDR3 coding sequence is TGTGCCAGTAGTCCTGGTAGTGGCTACACCTTC. Its protein product is CASSPGSGYTF.

The chain combines TRBV5-1 with TRBJ1-1, with a tentative D call TRBD1 (5 bases). The germline gives CDR1 SGHRS, CDR2 YFSETQ. The CDR3 has 14 amino acids. V was clipped by 7 bases and J by 0 bases, with 13 bases between them. CDR3 in amino acids: CASADGGVNTEAFF. The CDR3 DNA is TGCGCCAGCGCCGACGGGGGGGTGAACACTGAAGCTTTCTTT. Full variable domain (rest looked up from reference TRBV5-1 and TRBJ1-1): KAGVTQTPRYLIKTRGQQVTLSCSPISGHRSVSWYQQTPGQGLQFLFEYFSETQRNKGNFPGRFSGRQFSNSRSEMNVSTLELGDSALYLCASADGGVNTEAFFGQGTRLTVV.

There are a few counts of this clone. The chain employs TRBV19 and TRBJ2-1; 10 bases align to TRBD2. The CDR3 length is 15 residues. Germline CDR1 and CDR2: LNHDA and SQIVND (reference sequence). V lost 4 bases, J lost 4 bases, and 4 bases stayed unmatched. The CDR3 region has the DNA TGTGCCAGTAGTAGGGGACTAGCGCAGTACAATGAGCAGTTCTTC. Protein: CASSRGLAQYNEQFF. The full variable domain, its missing parts supplied by reference TRBV19 and TRBJ2-1, is DGGITQSPKYLFRKEGQNVTLSCEQNLNHDAMYWYRQDPGQGLRLIYYSQIVNDFQKGDIAEGYSVSREKKESFPLTVTSAQKNPTAFYLCASSRGLAQYNEQFFGPGTRLTVL.

The chain links TRBV4-1 to TRBJ1-1; possibly TRBD1 for D (5 bases). Germline V CDR1 and CDR2: MGHRA, YSYEKL. Deletions cut 1 base from V and 4 bases from J, with 13 bases between. The CDR3 is made up of 15 amino acids. CDR3 amino acids: CASSQVLTDFTEAFF. The CDR3 bases are TGCGCCAGCAGCCAAGTACTGACAGATTTCACTGAAGCTTTCTTT.

The chain carries TRBV7-2 and TRBJ2-1, with D possibly matching TRBD1 (5 bases). Germline V gene sequence: CDR1 SGHTA, CDR2 FQGNSA. The CDR3 is 15 amino acids. The V end was cut by 4 bases, the J end by 9 bases, with 19 bases between. CDR3 amino acids: CASSSRAGNYGEQFF. The CDR3 DNA follows: TGTGCCAGCAGCTCCCGGGCAGGGAATTATGGTGAGCAGTTCTTC.